A selection of T cell receptor beta chains follows, all from one sample in a study of beta chain features in type 1 diabetes. The protocol was immunoSEQ multiplex PCR, while the TCRdb copy is restricted to in-frame clones and leaves out a portion. The table lists around 130,000 clones, about 16% of them singletons. The source material was central memory CD4+ T cells from blood. Receptors originate from a man aged 25 to 40 with type 1 diabetes. The CDR3 runs from the conserved cysteine through the conserved F or W. A D gene is named only where the DNA matches it firmly. Clone size is given for some rows only: seen once, a few or many times, or a class if the clone is expanded.

TRBJ2-1 | TRBV6-6 | - | - | TGTGCCAGCAGTTACTCCCGGGTTTACAATGAGCAGTTCTTC | CASSYSRVYNEQFF
TRBJ1-1 | TRBV11-2 | - | - | TGTGCCAGCAGCTTTAATCAGAACACTGAAGCTTTCTTT | CASSFNQNTEAFF
TRBJ1-6 | TRBV9 | - | few | TGTGCCAGCAGCGCCGACATAGGAGCTTCACCCCTCCACTTT | CASSADIGASPLHF
TRBJ2-7 | TRBV7-2 | - | - | TGTGCCAGCAGCAGGGGCACCTACGAGCAGTACTTC | CASSRGTYEQYF
TRBJ2-7 | TRBV1 | - | - | TGCACCAGCAGCCAAGCTGGTCTCCTGATCAGCTACGAGCAGTACTTC | CTSSQAGLLISYEQYF
TRBJ1-5 | TRBV9 | - | - | TGTGCCAGCAGCGACGCCGGGAAAGCCCAGCATTTT | CASSDAGKAQHF
TRBJ2-1 | TRBV7-9 | TRBD1 | - | TGTGCCAGCGGCAAGGGGGCGCAGTACTACAATGAGCAGTTCTTC | CASGKGAQYYNEQFF
TRBJ2-5 | TRBV5-4 | TRBD2 | - | TGTGCCAGCAGCCTGTCCGGGACTAGCATAAAGACCCAGTACTTC | CASSLSGTSIKTQYF
TRBJ2-3 | TRBV5-8 | TRBD2 | - | TGTGCCAGCAGCCCCAGGGAGGGAAGGGCGACAGATACGCAGTATTTT | CASSPREGRATDTQYF
TRBJ1-1 | TRBV29-1 | - | many | TGCAGCGTGAAAAAGGACGGGAACACTGAAGCTTTCTTT | CSVKKDGNTEAFF
TRBJ2-7 | TRBV29-1 | TRBD2 | - | TGCAGCGTTGCCCTAGCGGGGGACCTCGAGCAGTACTTC | CSVALAGDLEQYF
TRBJ1-2 | TRBV7-9 | - | - | TGTGCCAGCAGCCCGTCGGGCATAGACTATGGCTACACCTTC | CASSPSGIDYGYTF
TRBJ2-1 | TRBV28 | TRBD2 | many | TGTGCCAGCAGACCTGACACCGGGACTAGGGCCAATGAGCAGTTCTTC | CASRPDTGTRANEQFF
TRBJ2-3 | TRBV7-2 | - | - | TGTGCCAGCAGGCCACCGAGCGGGTCAGATACGCAGTATTTT | CASRPPSGSDTQYF
TRBJ2-5 | TRBV5-6 | - | - | TGTGCCAGCAGCTTGGTAGACTCGGAGACCCAGTACTTC | CASSLVDSETQYF
TRBJ2-3 | TRBV9 | - | few | TGTGCCAGCAGCGTAGAGACTACCACAGATACGCAGTATTTT | CASSVETTTDTQYF
TRBJ2-3 | TRBV2 | TRBD1 | - | TGTGCCAGCAGTGCCCAATTCCCGGGACAGATCACAGATACGCAGTATTTT | CASSAQFPGQITDTQYF
TRBJ2-3 | TRBV5-4 | - | - | TGTGCCAGCAGCTTTAAAAGCGGAAGCACAGATACGCAGTATTTT | CASSFKSGSTDTQYF
TRBJ2-1 | TRBV4-3 | TRBD1 | - | TGCGCCAGCAGCCAAGATCTAGGGACAGGGGGCTACAATGAGCAGTTCTTC | CASSQDLGTGGYNEQFF
TRBJ2-1 | TRBV7-9 | TRBD1 | - | TGTGCCAGCAGCACGCTGCCGGGACAGGGCTACAATGAGCAGTTCTTC | CASSTLPGQGYNEQFF
TRBJ1-3 | TRBV7-9 | TRBD1 | - | TGTGCCAGCAGCGTCTCGACAGGGGGAAACACCATATATTTT | CASSVSTGGNTIYF
TRBJ2-3 | TRBV7-6 | - | - | TGTGCCAGCAGCCCCCGTTCTAGCGCCCAAGGGGATACGCAGTATTTT | CASSPRSSAQGDTQYF
TRBJ2-5 | TRBV23-1 | TRBD2 | medium-sized | TGCGCCAGCCTGCGACTAGCGGGGGAAGAGACCCAGTACTTC | CASLRLAGEETQYF
TRBJ2-5 | TRBV7-9 | - | few | TGTGCCAGCAGCGCATCCGGGCCGCAAGAGACCCAGTACTTC | CASSASGPQETQYF
TRBJ2-7 | TRBV9 | TRBD1 | - | TGTGCCAGCAGCTCAGGCGGGACAGGGGGCTACGAGCAGTACTTC | CASSSGGTGGYEQYF
TRBJ2-1 | TRBV11-3 | - | few | TGTGCCAGCAGCGATCCGGGCGGGCGAATCTTAGGTGAGCAGTTCTTC | CASSDPGGRILGEQFF
TRBJ1-5 | TRBV7-2 | - | - | TGTGCCAGCAGCTTTGAGGATCAGCCCCAGCATTTT | CASSFEDQPQHF
TRBJ2-3 | TRBV11-2 | TRBD2 | few | TGTGCCAGCAGCGCCCTGGGGACGGCGGGGGGGAGGAGGGATACGCAGTATTTT | CASSALGTAGGRRDTQYF
TRBJ2-3 | TRBV29-1 | - | - | TGCAGCGTTTCAGAGTCAGGAGGGGGCACAGATACGCAGTATTTT | CSVSESGGGTDTQYF
TRBJ2-7 | TRBV7-2 | - | - | TGTGCCAGCAGCCCCGGGACGGCCTACTCCTACGAGCAGTACTTC | CASSPGTAYSYEQYF
TRBJ2-7 | TRBV6-5 | - | - | TGTGCCAGCAGGCCGACAGGATACTCCTACGAGCAGTACTTC | CASRPTGYSYEQYF
TRBJ1-2 | TRBV7-2 | - | - | TGTGCCAGCAGCTTAGATTCCGGTCGTTTGGGCTATGGCTACACCTTC | CASSLDSGRLGYGYTF
TRBJ1-5 | TRBV18 | - | - | TGTGCCAGCTCACCAGGGCAAGATCAGCCCCAGCATTTT | CASSPGQDQPQHF
TRBJ2-3 | TRBV10-1 | TRBD2 | - | TGCGCCAGCAGATCTAGCGGCGACGATACGCAGTATTTT | CASRSSGDDTQYF
TRBJ1-2 | TRBV4-2 | - | few | TGTGCCAGCAGCCAGGATCCGGGCCCTAACTATGGCTACACCTTC | CASSQDPGPNYGYTF
TRBJ2-7 | TRBV6-6 | - | few | TGTGCCAGCAGTTACCTTACTTACGAGCAGTACTTC | CASSYLTYEQYF